The 9 T cell receptor beta chains given below trace back to one sample, sequenced in a study of blood T cell repertoires in COVID-19. Here immunoSEQ multiplex PCR was the method, and the copy in TCRdb shows in-frame clones only, minus some. This table holds about 59,000 clones, 80% found once. Sequencing input: peripheral blood. The receptors shown here come from a man in his sixties with acute or convalescent COVID-19.

The chain employs TRBV7-6 and TRBJ2-1; 13 nucleotides agree with TRBD2. This CDR3 contains 16 residues. Germline loops: CDR1 SGHVS, CDR2 FNYEAQ. Trimming took 3 bases from V and 8 from J; bases not matched to a gene: 7. CDR3 nucleotide sequence: TGTGCCAGCAGCTTCTTACTAGCGGGGGGGTTACATGAGCAGTTCTTC. It codes for CASSFLLAGGLHEQFF.

This chain connects TRBV30 to TRBJ1-5, with TRBD1 as a possible D gene (6 bases). CDR3 length: 13 amino acids. V dropped 2 bases and J dropped 5 bases, with 10 bases sitting between them. The germline V gene encodes CDR1 GTSNPN and CDR2 SVGIG (reference sequence). CDR3 bases: TGTGCCTGGAGTCAGGGGAACGATCAGCCCCAGCATTTT. As protein: CAWSQGNDQPQHF.

The rearrangement joins TRBV19 to TRBJ2-5; TRBD2 might be the D (6 bases). V shed 3 bases and J shed 3 bases, with 17 bases lying between them. Germline CDR1 and CDR2: LNHDA and SQIVND (reference sequence). The CDR3 consists of 16 residues. The chain's CDR3 is CASSISPGLLKETQYF. The CDR3 nucleotides are TGTGCCAGTAGTATTTCTCCGGGACTCCTTAAAGAGACCCAGTACTTC.

The rearrangement links TRBV5-6 to TRBJ2-7; 8 nucleotides line up with TRBD2. J gave up 6 bases and V 4 bases, and 9 bases lay outside the gene matches. This CDR3 is 14 amino acids long. CDR1 SGHDT and CDR2 YYEEEE come from the germline V gene. CDR3: CASSTGLATGEQYF. The CDR3 region has the DNA TGTGCCAGCAGCACCGGACTAGCTACCGGCGAGCAGTACTTC.

This clone was seen a handful of times. The V call is TRBV28, the J call TRBJ1-2, with D possibly matching TRBD1 (5 bases). CDR1 is MDHEN, CDR2 SYDVKM, per germline. The CDR3 totals 14 residues. With 2 bases removed from V and 6 bases from J, the gap between germline ends came to 13 bases. In nucleotides, the CDR3 is TGTGCCAGCAGTTTAAGTGGGGCGGCGAATGGCTACACCTTC. Protein: CASSLSGAANGYTF.

The J gene is TRBJ1-3, the V gene TRBV6-6; D is possibly TRBD1 (5 bases). The CDR3 covers 15 residues. V lost 3 bases, J lost 0 bases, and 9 bases lay in between. Germline assignment: CDR1 MNHNY and CDR2 SVGAGI (reference sequence). The CDR3: CASSYLDSSGNTIYF. CDR3 DNA: TGTGCCAGCAGTTATCTCGACAGCTCTGGAAACACCATATATTTT.

The chain recombines TRBV7-9 with TRBJ2-1; 9 bases align to TRBD1. The CDR3 contains 15 residues. Germline values: CDR1 SEHNR, CDR2 FQNEAQ (reference sequence). The J segment lost 8 bases and the V segment lost 5 bases, leaving 10 bases of the junction unmatched. In nucleotides, the CDR3 is TGTGCCAGCAGCAGAGCCGGGACAGGGTTCTATGAGCAGTTCTTC. This translates into CASSRAGTGFYEQFF.

The genes are TRBV18 and TRBJ1-3, with no clear D. V was shortened by 4 bases and J by 4 bases, with 11 bases between the two germline ends. The CDR3 extends over 14 amino acids. Germline assignment: CDR1 KGHSH and CDR2 LQKENI. The chain's CDR3 is CASSQQSPGNTIYF. Here the CDR3 DNA reads TGTGCCAGCTCACAACAGTCCCCAGGAAACACCATATATTTT.

The gene calls are TRBV7-9 and TRBJ2-7; 10 bases are shared with TRBD1. There are 14 residues in the CDR3. Per germline, CDR1 SEHNR and CDR2 FQNEAQ (reference sequence). The V gene end was trimmed by 5 bases and the J gene end by 3 bases; junction bases not matched to a gene: 4. CDR3: CASSHGQGGYEQYF. CDR3 bases: TGTGCCAGCAGCCACGGACAGGGGGGCTACGAGCAGTACTTC.